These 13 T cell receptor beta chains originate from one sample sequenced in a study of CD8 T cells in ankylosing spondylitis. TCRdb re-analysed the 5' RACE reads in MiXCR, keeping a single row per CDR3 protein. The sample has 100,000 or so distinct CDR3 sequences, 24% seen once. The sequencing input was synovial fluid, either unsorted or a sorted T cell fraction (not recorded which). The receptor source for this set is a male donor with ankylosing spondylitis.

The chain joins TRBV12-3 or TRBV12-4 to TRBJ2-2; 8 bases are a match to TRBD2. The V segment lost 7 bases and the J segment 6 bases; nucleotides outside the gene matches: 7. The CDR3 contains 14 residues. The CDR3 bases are TGTGCCAGCACCGACGGACTAGCCCCCGGGGAGCTGTTTTTT. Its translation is CASTDGLAPGELFF.

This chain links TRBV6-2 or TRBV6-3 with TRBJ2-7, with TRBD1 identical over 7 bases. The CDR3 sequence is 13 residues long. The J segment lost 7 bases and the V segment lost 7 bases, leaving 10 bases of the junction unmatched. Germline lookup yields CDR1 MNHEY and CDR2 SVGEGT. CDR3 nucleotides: TGTGCCAGCATCGGGACAGCCTCCTCTGAGCAGTACTTC. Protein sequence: CASIGTASSEQYF.

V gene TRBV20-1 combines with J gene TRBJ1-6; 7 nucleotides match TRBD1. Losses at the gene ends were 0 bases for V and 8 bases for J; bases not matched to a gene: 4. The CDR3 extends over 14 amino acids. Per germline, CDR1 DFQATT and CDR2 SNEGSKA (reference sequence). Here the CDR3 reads CSARDQGVDSPLHF. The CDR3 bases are TGCAGTGCTAGAGATCAGGGGGTTGATTCACCCCTCCACTTT.

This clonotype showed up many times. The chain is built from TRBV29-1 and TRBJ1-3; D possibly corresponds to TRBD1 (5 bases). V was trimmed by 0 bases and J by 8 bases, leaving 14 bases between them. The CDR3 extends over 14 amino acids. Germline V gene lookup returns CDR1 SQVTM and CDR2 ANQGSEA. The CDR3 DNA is TGCAGCGTTGAAGATCAGAATGGGGGGGACACCATATATTTT. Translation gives CSVEDQNGGDTIYF.

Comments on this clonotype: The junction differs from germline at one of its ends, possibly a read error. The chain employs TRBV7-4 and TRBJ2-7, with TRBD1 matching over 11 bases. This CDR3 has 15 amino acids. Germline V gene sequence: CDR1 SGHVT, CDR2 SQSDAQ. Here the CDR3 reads CASSPRTGGVQWVRF. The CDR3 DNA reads TGTGCCAGCAGCCCCCGGACAGGGGGCGTGCAGTGGGTGAGGTTC.

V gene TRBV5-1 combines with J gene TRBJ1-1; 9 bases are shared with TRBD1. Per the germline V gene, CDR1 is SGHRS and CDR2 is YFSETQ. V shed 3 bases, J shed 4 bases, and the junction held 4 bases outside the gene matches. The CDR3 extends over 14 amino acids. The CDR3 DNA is TGCGCCAGCAGCTGGGGACAGGGCTCCACTGAAGCTTTCTTT. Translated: CASSWGQGSTEAFF.

DNA for the CDR3: TGTGCCAGCAGCGTAGACGGGGGGCGAACGACCACCGGGGAGCTGTTTTTT. Its protein is CASSVDGGRTTTGELFF. This chain links TRBV9 with TRBJ2-2, with D possibly matching TRBD2 (7 bases). The CDR3 runs to 17 residues. The germline V gene has CDR1 SGDLS and CDR2 YYNGEE. Trimming shortened V by 0 bases and J by 4 bases, and 16 bases separated the two germline ends.

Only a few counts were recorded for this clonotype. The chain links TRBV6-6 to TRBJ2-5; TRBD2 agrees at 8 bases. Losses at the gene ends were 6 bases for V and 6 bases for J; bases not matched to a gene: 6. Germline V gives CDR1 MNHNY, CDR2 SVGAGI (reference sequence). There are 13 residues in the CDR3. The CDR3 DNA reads TGTGCCAGCAGGGAGCGGGAGAGGAAGACCCAGTACTTC. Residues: CASRERERKTQYF.

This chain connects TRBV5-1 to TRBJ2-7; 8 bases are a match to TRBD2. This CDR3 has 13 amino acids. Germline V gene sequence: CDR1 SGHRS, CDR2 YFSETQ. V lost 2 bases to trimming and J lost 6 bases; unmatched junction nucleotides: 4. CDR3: CASSFPAGAEQYV. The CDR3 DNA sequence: TGCGCCAGCAGCTTTCCAGCGGGAGCCGAGCAGTACGTC.

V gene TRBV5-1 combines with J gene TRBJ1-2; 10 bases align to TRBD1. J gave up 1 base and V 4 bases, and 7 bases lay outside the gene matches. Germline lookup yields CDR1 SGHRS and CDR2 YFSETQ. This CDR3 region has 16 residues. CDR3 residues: CASSLNRDRGNYGYTF. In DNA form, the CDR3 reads TGCGCCAGCAGCCTGAACCGGGACAGGGGTAACTATGGCTACACCTTC. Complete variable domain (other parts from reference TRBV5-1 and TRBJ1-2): KAGVTQTPRYLIKTRGQQVTLSCSPISGHRSVSWYQQTPGQGLQFLFEYFSETQRNKGNFPGRFSGRQFSNSRSEMNVSTLELGDSALYLCASSLNRDRGNYGYTFGSGTRLTVV.

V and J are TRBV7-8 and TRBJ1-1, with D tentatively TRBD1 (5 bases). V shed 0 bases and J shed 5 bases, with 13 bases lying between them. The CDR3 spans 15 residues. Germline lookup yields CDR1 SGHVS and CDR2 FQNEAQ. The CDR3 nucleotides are TGTGCCAGCAGCTTAGCGCCAGGGTCTTTGACTGAAGCTTTCTTT. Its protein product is CASSLAPGSLTEAFF.

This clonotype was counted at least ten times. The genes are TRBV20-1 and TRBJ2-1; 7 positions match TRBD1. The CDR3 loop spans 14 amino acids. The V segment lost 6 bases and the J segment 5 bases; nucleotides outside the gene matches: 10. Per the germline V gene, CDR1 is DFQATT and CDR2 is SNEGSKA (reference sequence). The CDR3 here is CSARAPTGNNEQFF. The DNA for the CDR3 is TGCAGTGCGAGGGCCCCGACAGGGAACAATGAGCAGTTCTTC.

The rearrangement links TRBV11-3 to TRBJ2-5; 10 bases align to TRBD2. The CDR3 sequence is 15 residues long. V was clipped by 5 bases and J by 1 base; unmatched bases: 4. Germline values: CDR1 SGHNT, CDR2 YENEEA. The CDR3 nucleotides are TGTGCCAGCAGCCTTAAGCGGGGGGGCCAAGAGACCCAGTACTTC. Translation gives CASSLKRGGQETQYF.